A selection of T cell receptor beta chains follows, all from one sample in a study of OX40 agonist ivuxolimab in advanced cancers. TCRdb keeps only in-frame clones here, not all; method: immunoSEQ multiplex PCR. The sample has under 140,000 clones, around nine tenths seen once; the top ten hold 0.25% to 0.3%. The specimen was CD4+ or CD8+ T cells sorted from blood, collected in a trial of the OX40 agonist ivuxolimab. The receptor set was obtained from an adult with an advanced solid tumor such as melanoma, head and neck, liver or kidney cancer. Each CDR3 is given with its conserved first and last residue. The D gene is left open where the match is weak. The size of a clone is reported for some rows only, either as once, few or many, or as a class for expanded clones.

cdr3_length j_call v_call d_call clone_size cdr3_aa cdr3_nt
15 TRBJ2-1 TRBV19 . . CASSMARGSWNEQFF TGTGCCAGTAGTATGGCCAGGGGATCGTGGAATGAGCAGTTCTTC
13 TRBJ1-1 TRBV5-5 TRBD1 . CASSSTGEDEAFF TGTGCCAGCAGCTCGACAGGGGAAGATGAAGCTTTCTTT
13 TRBJ1-4 TRBV6-4 . . CASSANPNEKLFF TGTGCCAGCAGTGCGAATCCGAATGAAAAACTGTTTTTT
13 TRBJ1-2 TRBV29-1 . . CSVRGDWGYGYTF TGCAGCGTTCGCGGGGACTGGGGCTATGGCTACACCTTC
15 TRBJ1-1 TRBV30 . . CAWSVGGVGDTEAFF TGTGCCTGGAGTGTAGGCGGGGTAGGTGACACTGAAGCTTTCTTT
15 TRBJ1-1 TRBV9 . . CASTVDQTASTEAFF TGTGCCAGCACCGTTGATCAGACAGCCTCCACTGAAGCTTTCTTT
15 TRBJ1-4 TRBV19 . . CASNSRAGDAEKLFF TGTGCCAGTAACTCGCGGGCAGGGGATGCGGAAAAACTGTTTTTT
15 TRBJ2-7 TRBV6-6 . . CASISFRGGSYEQYF TGTGCCAGCATCTCGTTCCGAGGGGGCTCCTACGAGCAGTACTTC
15 TRBJ2-7 TRBV5-4 . . CASSLPMALSYEQYF TGTGCCAGCAGCTTGCCGATGGCCCTTTCCTACGAGCAGTACTTC
12 TRBJ2-7 TRBV6-1 . . CASSESGYEQYF TGTGCCAGCAGTGAATCAGGCTACGAGCAGTACTTC
13 TRBJ2-7 TRBV6-5 . . CASRVALSYEQYF TGTGCCAGCAGGGTGGCACTTTCCTACGAGCAGTACTTC
15 TRBJ1-4 TRBV4-2 . . CASRPAGRPDEKLFF TGTGCCAGCAGACCGGCGGGACGTCCAGATGAAAAACTGTTTTTT
13 TRBJ1-5 TRBV30 . . CAWSVGGGQPQHF TGTGCCTGGAGTGTAGGGGGGGGTCAGCCCCAGCATTTT
11 TRBJ1-1 TRBV28 . . CASSLGTEAFF TGTGCCAGCAGTTTAGGTACTGAAGCTTTCTTT
15 TRBJ1-4 TRBV7-8 . . CASSLGPSGNEKLFF TGTGCCAGCAGCTTAGGACCTTCGGGGAATGAAAAACTGTTTTTT
13 TRBJ2-1 TRBV30 TRBD1 . CAWSGDRGNEQFF TGTGCCTGGAGTGGGGACAGGGGAAATGAGCAGTTCTTC
13 TRBJ1-6 TRBV29-1 TRBD1 . CSVGDRGNSPLHF TGCAGCGTTGGGGACAGGGGGAATTCACCCCTCCACTTT
14 TRBJ1-2 TRBV30 . . CASNGAGGSYGYTF TGTGCCAGTAATGGGGCGGGGGGGAGCTATGGCTACACCTTC
12 TRBJ2-7 TRBV5-1 . . CASSSVSYEQYF TGCGCCAGCAGCTCCGTTTCCTACGAGCAGTACTTC
15 TRBJ1-5 TRBV10-3 . . CAISESVEGNQPQHF TGTGCCATCAGTGAGTCAGTAGAGGGCAATCAGCCCCAGCATTTT
16 TRBJ1-3 TRBV2 . once CASLREPQPSGNTIYF TGTGCCAGCCTCCGGGAGCCCCAACCCTCTGGAAACACCATATATTTT
14 TRBJ1-1 TRBV11-2 . once CASSLVRMNTEAFF TGTGCCAGCAGCTTAGTCCGCATGAACACTGAAGCTTTCTTT
17 TRBJ1-1 TRBV7-2 TRBD1 . CASSRGQVFNRNTEAFF TGTGCCAGCAGCCGAGGACAGGTTTTTAATAGGAACACTGAAGCTTTCTTT
15 TRBJ1-5 TRBV19 . . CASSIQGIDNQPQHF TGTGCCAGTAGTATACAGGGGATAGACAATCAGCCCCAGCATTTT
15 TRBJ2-3 TRBV5-4 . . CASSLEGGSTDTQYF TGTGCCAGCAGCTTGGAAGGGGGTAGCACAGATACGCAGTATTTT
14 TRBJ1-2 TRBV9 . . CASSADGDNYGYTF TGTGCCAGCAGCGCGGACGGGGACAACTATGGCTACACCTTC
15 TRBJ1-5 TRBV6-5 . . CASSQASHRNQPQHF TGTGCCAGCAGTCAGGCATCACACCGCAATCAGCCCCAGCATTTT
13 TRBJ1-6 TRBV7-3 TRBD1 few CASSTGVGSPLHF TGTGCCAGCAGTACAGGGGTAGGTTCACCCCTCCACTTT
14 TRBJ1-2 TRBV30 . . CAWGFGATDYGYTF TGTGCCTGGGGTTTTGGGGCAACGGACTATGGCTACACCTTC
13 TRBJ2-4 TRBV6-6 . . CASSYSRERTQYF TGTGCCAGCAGTTACTCGCGTGAGCGGACTCAGTACTTC
14 TRBJ1-5 TRBV7-9 TRBD1 . CASSATGGAQPQHF TGTGCCAGCAGCGCAACAGGGGGCGCTCAGCCCCAGCATTTT
16 TRBJ1-2 TRBV15 . . CATSRSGGARYDGYTF TGTGCCACCAGCAGGAGCGGGGGGGCGAGGTATGATGGCTACACCTTC
15 TRBJ1-1 TRBV9 . . CASSPPRGLSTEAFF TGTGCCAGCAGCCCCCCGCGGGGGCTGAGCACTGAAGCTTTCTTT
15 TRBJ1-5 TRBV4-3 . . CASSQARGSNQPQHF TGCGCCAGCAGCCAAGCACGGGGTAGCAATCAGCCCCAGCATTTT
13 TRBJ1-5 TRBV30 . . CAWSVRGNQPQHF TGTGCCTGGAGTGTAAGGGGAAATCAGCCCCAGCATTTT
14 TRBJ1-3 TRBV7-2 . . CASSLVGLENTIYF TGTGCCAGCAGCTTAGTCGGGTTGGAAAACACCATATATTTT
16 TRBJ1-2 TRBV5-5 TRBD1 . CASSVAGWDRAYGYTF TGTGCCAGCAGCGTGGCGGGGTGGGACAGGGCCTATGGCTACACCTTC
19 TRBJ2-1 TRBV7-3 TRBD2 . CASSLVVSTVAGGPKEQFF TGTGCCAGCAGCTTAGTCGTCTCTACGGTAGCGGGAGGGCCTAAGGAGCAGTTCTTC
15 TRBJ2-7 TRBV7-2 TRBD1 . CASSLAGQGRNEQYF TGTGCCAGCAGCTTAGCGGGACAGGGGAGGAACGAGCAGTACTTC
16 TRBJ1-2 TRBV7-2 . . CASSLAFRGADYGYTF TGTGCCAGCAGCTTAGCGTTCCGGGGCGCGGACTATGGCTACACCTTC
15 TRBJ1-2 TRBV10-3 TRBD1 . CAISSRDSGIYGYTF TGTGCCATCAGCTCCCGGGACAGCGGTATCTATGGCTACACCTTC
15 TRBJ2-7 TRBV5-4 . . CASSLSEGQSPEQYF TGTGCCAGCAGCCTTTCGGAGGGACAATCCCCCGAGCAGTACTTC
14 TRBJ2-3 TRBV5-1 . . CASRIGGGTDTQYF TGCGCCAGCAGGATCGGGGGTGGTACAGATACGCAGTATTTT
14 TRBJ2-7 TRBV19 . once CASSTGKASYEQYF TGTGCCAGTAGTACAGGGAAGGCCTCCTACGAGCAGTACTTC
13 TRBJ2-7 TRBV19 TRBD1 once CASSRGTEGEQYF TGTGCCAGTAGTAGGGGGACAGAGGGCGAGCAGTACTTC
15 TRBJ2-1 TRBV7-2 TRBD2 . CASSLFSGRVNEQFF TGTGCCAGCAGCTTATTTAGCGGGAGGGTAAATGAGCAGTTCTTC
13 TRBJ2-1 TRBV11-1 . . CASSLGVVYEQFF TGTGCCAGCAGCTTAGGCGTGGTTTATGAGCAGTTCTTC
15 TRBJ2-2 TRBV5-4 . . CASSWGGTNTGELFF TGTGCCAGCAGCTGGGGCGGGACCAACACCGGGGAGCTGTTTTTT
15 TRBJ2-2 TRBV5-4 TRBD1 . CASSLDRVGTGELFF TGTGCCAGCAGCCTCGACAGGGTGGGAACCGGGGAGCTGTTTTTT
13 TRBJ2-7 TRBV10-3 . few CAISGVGNYEQYF TGTGCCATCAGTGGGGTAGGGAACTACGAGCAGTACTTC
13 TRBJ2-7 TRBV7-6 . . CASSQAVDDEQYF TGTGCCAGCAGCCAGGCCGTAGATGACGAGCAGTACTTC
16 TRBJ2-5 TRBV18 . . CASSPPSTVGGETQYF TGTGCCAGCTCACCACCGTCTACCGTCGGGGGAGAGACCCAGTACTTC
14 TRBJ2-5 TRBV5-5 TRBD1 . CASSSPGQKETQYF TGTGCCAGCAGCTCACCGGGACAGAAAGAGACCCAGTACTTC
15 TRBJ1-6 TRBV14 . . CASSQGGADNSPLHF TGTGCCAGCAGCCAAGGAGGGGCGGATAATTCACCCCTCCACTTT
13 TRBJ1-5 TRBV11-2 . once CASSLSMVQPQHF TGTGCCAGCAGCTTATCTATGGTCCAGCCCCAGCATTTT
13 TRBJ2-1 TRBV7-9 . . CASSLDPYNEQFF TGTGCCAGCAGCTTAGACCCGTACAATGAGCAGTTCTTC